One and the same sample provided the 21 T cell receptor beta chains below, sequenced in a study of T cells in Graves' hyperthyroidism and ophthalmopathy. What was amplified from RNA transcripts were TCR beta CDR3 regions. A first-round RT-PCR of the TCR CDR3 used the HTBI primer set. Each CDR3 protein is one row after TCRdb ran MiXCR on the multiplex PCR reads. The sample consists of around 370,000 distinct CDR3 sequences, about a fifth of them appearing once. The sequenced sample consisted of blood. These receptors all come from a man between 18 and 35 years old with Graves' ophthalmopathy.

There are many counts of this clonotype. The rearrangement uses TRBV5-1 and TRBJ2-1; 8 bases align to TRBD1. The V segment lost 4 bases and the J segment 8 bases; nucleotides outside the gene matches: 11. Per germline, CDR1 SGHRS and CDR2 YFSETQ. The CDR3 is made up of 15 amino acids. CDR3 DNA sequence: TGCGCCAGCAGCCTTTCACAGGGGGTTGTAGATGAGCAGTTCTTC. Its protein product is CASSLSQGVVDEQFF.

This clonotype was recorded at least ten times. The rearrangement uses TRBV27 and TRBJ2-7, with D possibly TRBD2 on 5 matching bases. Trimming shortened V by 3 bases and J by 2 bases, and 8 bases separated the two germline ends. The CDR3 has 13 amino acids. The germline gives CDR1 MNHEY, CDR2 SMNVEV (reference sequence). The CDR3 loop reads CASSFTGTYEQYF. The CDR3, as DNA: TGTGCCAGCAGTTTTACGGGGACCTACGAGCAGTACTTC.

The CDR3 nucleotides read TGTGCCAGCAGCGTACCTTCGGACAGGGGGCTTTATGGCAATCAGCCCCAGCATTTT. As protein: CASSVPSDRGLYGNQPQHF. The rearrangement links TRBV9 to TRBJ1-5; 11 positions match TRBD1. The germline V gene encodes CDR1 SGDLS and CDR2 YYNGEE. J gave up 2 bases and V 1 base, and 11 bases lay outside the gene matches. CDR3 length: 19 amino acids.

The table lists this clonotype with many counts. The V gene is TRBV7-2, the J gene TRBJ1-2; a weak D match, TRBD1 (6 bases). CDR3 size: 16 residues. Germline V CDR1 and CDR2: SGHTA, FQGNSA. V lost 5 bases, J lost 5 bases, and 21 bases lay in between. The CDR3 DNA follows: TGTGCCAGCAGCGCCGCCGAAGGACAGAGGACTTATGGCTACACCTTC. The encoded protein is CASSAAEGQRTYGYTF.

This clonotype was found many times. CDR3 DNA sequence: TGTGCCAGCTCACCCCCGGGACAGTACACTGAAGCTTTCTTT. Translation: CASSPPGQYTEAFF. The chain uses TRBV18 and TRBJ1-1; TRBD1 matches 7 bases. Germline V gene sequence: CDR1 KGHSH, CDR2 LQKENI. V lost 3 bases and J lost 3; bases outside the gene matches: 4. This CDR3 region has 14 residues.

V gene TRBV6-5 combines with J gene TRBJ2-2, with 7 bases fitting TRBD2. With 1 base clipped from V and 6 bases from J, the junction kept 8 bases outside the gene matches. The germline V gene has CDR1 MNHEY and CDR2 SVGAGI. The CDR3 spans 16 residues. CDR3 in DNA: TGTGCCAGCAGTTACTACCCCTCGACTAGCTCCGGGGAGCTGTTTTTT. Amino acid sequence: CASSYYPSTSSGELFF.

This clonotype was recorded many times. This chain links TRBV6-5 with TRBJ2-2, with 8 bases that match TRBD1. The CDR3 runs 16 residues. Germline values: CDR1 MNHEY, CDR2 SVGAGI. After removal of 0 bases from V and 5 bases from J, the junction contained 5 bases not matched to a gene. This CDR3 reads CASSYSPGGETGELFF. In DNA, the CDR3 is TGTGCCAGCAGTTACTCTCCAGGGGGCGAAACCGGGGAGCTGTTTTTT.

The chain uses TRBV18 and TRBJ1-1, with D unresolved. V lost 0 bases and J lost 1, with 9 bases in between. This CDR3 spans 15 amino acids. Germline V CDR1 and CDR2: KGHSH, LQKENI. CDR3 DNA sequence: TGTGCCAGCTCACCACCGTCTAGGGCGAACACTGAAGCTTTCTTT. Encoded protein: CASSPPSRANTEAFF. Full variable domain (missing parts from reference TRBV18 and TRBJ1-1): NAGVMQNPRHLVRRRGQEARLRCSPMKGHSHVYWYRQLPEEGLKFMVYLQKENIIDESGMPKERFSAEFPKEGPSILRIQQVVRGDSAAYFCASSPPSRANTEAFFGQGTRLTVV.

This clonotype was seen ten or more times. The V call is TRBV25-1, the J call TRBJ1-4; D unclear. The CDR3 runs to 16 residues. The ends were cut back, 3 bases at V and 0 bases at J, with 11 bases in the middle. The germline V gene encodes CDR1 MGHDK and CDR2 SYGVNS. The CDR3 sequence: CASSDRDKSTNEKLFF. For the CDR3, the DNA is TGTGCCAGCAGTGACCGTGACAAGTCAACTAATGAAAAACTGTTTTTT.

This clonotype was counted many times. The chain links TRBV5-6 to TRBJ2-7; D gene unclear. Germline V CDR1 and CDR2: SGHDT, YYEEEE. CDR3 length equals 14 residues. V was clipped by 0 bases and J by 3 bases, with 10 bases between them. The CDR3, as DNA: TGTGCCAGCAGCTTGGGGTCGGGTAACTACGAGCAGTACTTC. The encoded protein is CASSLGSGNYEQYF.

This clonotype was observed at least ten times. The J gene is TRBJ1-6, the V gene TRBV20-1; 10 positions agree with TRBD1. The CDR3 length is 15 residues. J was trimmed by 9 bases and V by 0 bases; bases with no gene match: 5. Germline CDR1 reads DFQATT; CDR2 reads SNEGSKA (reference sequence). The CDR3 DNA follows: TGCAGTGCTAGAGATTGGGGACAGGGGCGTTCACCCCTCCACTTT. Protein sequence: CSARDWGQGRSPLHF.

This clonotype was counted at least ten times. The rearrangement joins TRBV2 to TRBJ2-6; maybe TRBD2 (7 bases). CDR3 length: 15 residues. CDR1 is SNHLY, CDR2 FYNNEI, per germline. V was pared by 3 bases and J by 4 bases, with 10 bases between. This CDR3 is CASSDGGLGANVLTF. Here the CDR3 DNA reads TGTGCCAGCAGTGACGGGGGGCTAGGGGCCAACGTCCTGACTTTC.

This clonotype came up a few times. This chain joins TRBV12-3 or TRBV12-4 and TRBJ2-3; perhaps TRBD2 as D (5 bases). The CDR3 covers 15 residues. V was clipped by 2 bases and J by 6 bases, with 15 bases between them. The chain's CDR3 is CASSLIGGLGDTQYF. Here the CDR3 DNA reads TGTGCCAGCAGTTTAATTGGCGGGCTGGGGGATACGCAGTATTTT.

This clonotype came up a few times. The chain couples TRBV20-1 to TRBJ2-2; TRBD2 matches 9 bases. V trimming: 4 bases; J trimming: 3 bases; junction bases outside the gene matches: 3. In germline, CDR1 is DFQATT, CDR2 SNEGSKA (reference sequence). This CDR3 has 14 residues. The CDR3 coding sequence is TGCAGTGCTAAAAGCGGGGGGTACACCGGGGAGCTGTTTTTT. This translates into CSAKSGGYTGELFF.

In DNA form, the CDR3 reads TGTGCCAGCATGGAGGGGGGGGGCGATGAGCAGTTCTTC. It specifies CASMEGGGDEQFF. The V and J genes are TRBV28 and TRBJ2-1, with D tentatively TRBD2 (7 bases). The V and J ends lost 7 bases and 8 bases respectively, with 15 bases between them. Germline V gene data show CDR1 as MDHEN and CDR2 as SYDVKM. This CDR3 contains 13 residues.

V and J are TRBV4-1 and TRBJ2-3; 7 positions match TRBD2. The ends lost 0 bases at V and 0 bases at J; junction bases unmatched: 6. Per the germline V gene, CDR1 is MGHRA and CDR2 is YSYEKL. The CDR3 has 17 residues. The CDR3: CASSQDRERGSTDTQYF. CDR3 DNA: TGCGCCAGCAGCCAAGATAGGGAGCGGGGAAGCACAGATACGCAGTATTTT.

There are many counts of this clonotype. The chain uses TRBV20-1 and TRBJ1-2; D not resolved. V was trimmed by 6 bases and J by 0 bases, leaving 5 bases between them. The CDR3 runs 11 residues. Germline assignment: CDR1 DFQATT and CDR2 SNEGSKA (reference sequence). Here the CDR3 reads CSAEPNYGYTF. The CDR3 nucleotides read TGCAGTGCGGAACCTAACTATGGCTACACCTTC.

In DNA, the CDR3 is TGTGCCAGCTCACCTAATAGGGACAGACGTTACAATGAGCAGTTCTTC. Its protein product is CASSPNRDRRYNEQFF. The chain carries TRBV18 and TRBJ2-1; TRBD1 aligns across 7 bases. V was pared by 3 bases and J by 4 bases, with 9 bases of the junction left unmatched. Per germline, CDR1 KGHSH and CDR2 LQKENI. The CDR3 is made up of 16 amino acids.

This clonotype has a count of ten or more. This chain connects TRBV7-9 to TRBJ2-1; D perhaps matches TRBD1 (6 bases). The germline V gene encodes CDR1 SEHNR and CDR2 FQNEAQ (reference sequence). This CDR3 spans 15 amino acids. Trimming took 1 base from V and 1 from J, leaving 8 bases between them. Here the CDR3 DNA reads TGTGCCAGCAGCTTAGTACAGGGTTCCTACAATGAGCAGTTCTTC. Translation gives CASSLVQGSYNEQFF.

This clonotype came up a few times. This chain links TRBV29-1 with TRBJ2-7; no firm D call. Deletions cut 1 base from V and 2 bases from J, with 9 bases between. Germline CDR1 and CDR2: SQVTM and ANQGSEA. The CDR3 has 13 residues. The DNA of the CDR3 is TGCAGCGTTGAAGTCGCCGGAACCTACGAGCAGTACTTC. Protein sequence: CSVEVAGTYEQYF.

In its sample, this clonotype was seen many times. The V call is TRBV18, the J call TRBJ1-6, with TRBD1 as a possible D gene (5 bases). With 3 bases removed from V and 7 bases from J, the gap between germline ends came to 10 bases. Germline V gene lookup returns CDR1 KGHSH and CDR2 LQKENI. There are 14 residues in the CDR3. The CDR3 is CASSPDRTNSPLHF. DNA of the CDR3: TGTGCCAGCTCACCCGACAGAACGAATTCACCCCTCCACTTT.